The clone carrying this T cell receptor (beta chain) was observed many times. Its target is unknown. Repertoires were generated with immunoSEQ multiplex PCR, while TCRdb's copy carries only in-frame clones and drops some. The sample records about 57,000 clones, 45% to 70% being singletons. This CDR3 region has 15 residues. Germline CDR1 is SEHNR and CDR2 is FQNEAQ (reference sequence). V was pared by 5 bases and J by 2 bases, with 15 bases between. The data originate from a study of cytotoxic CD8 clonotypes in ibrutinib-treated CLL. Findings and limits, study-wide: There were few public clonotypes, and on treatment they contracted or stayed stable. Having risen at ibrutinib response, clonality had fallen back toward baseline by progression.

This TCR came from a human donor with chronic lymphocytic leukemia. This sequence joins TRBV7-9 and TRBJ1-1; D may be TRBD1 (6 bases). The source was PBMCs, collected after 24 months of ibrutinib treatment. The CDR3 region is CASSQFDRTNTEAFF. The DNA for the CDR3 is TGTGCCAGCAGCCAATTCGACAGGACTAACACTGAAGCTTTCTTT.